A selection of T cell receptor beta chains follows, all from one sample in a study of T cells in Graves' hyperthyroidism and ophthalmopathy. TCRdb independently ran MiXCR on the multiplex PCR reads; one entry per CDR3 protein. Altogether about 500,000 distinct CDR3 sequences are present, 15% to 20% being singletons, with the ten largest covering about 29%. Specimen: blood. All receptors derive from a woman in her thirties with Graves' ophthalmopathy. CDR3s include the opening cysteine and the closing phenylalanine or tryptophan. Fields, in order: CDR3 protein, CDR3 DNA, V gene, D gene, clone size, J gene. A D gene is named only where the DNA matches it firmly. Only part of the rows carry a size: once, few, many, or a class if the clone is expanded.

CDR3aa: CSVEDGTGGGYEQYF
CDR3nt: TGCAGCGTTGAAGATGGTACAGGGGGCGGCTACGAGCAGTACTTC
v_gene: TRBV29-1
d_gene: TRBD1
abundance: many
j_gene: TRBJ2-7

CDR3aa: CSRSPSGRYYEQYF
CDR3nt: TGCAGTCGAAGCCCGTCGGGACGTTACTACGAGCAGTACTTC
v_gene: TRBV20-1
d_gene: .
abundance: .
j_gene: TRBJ2-7

CDR3aa: CASRGLAGVGETQYF
CDR3nt: TGTGCCAGTAGAGGATTAGCAGGGGTCGGGGAGACCCAGTACTTC
v_gene: TRBV19
d_gene: .
abundance: .
j_gene: TRBJ2-5

CDR3aa: CASSFLHRGSYEQYF
CDR3nt: TGTGCCAGCAGTTTCTTACACAGGGGCTCCTACGAGCAGTACTTC
v_gene: TRBV28
d_gene: TRBD1
abundance: many
j_gene: TRBJ2-7

CDR3aa: CSARDGTAGGYTF
CDR3nt: TGCAGTGCTAGAGACGGGACCGCCGGTGGCTACACCTTC
v_gene: TRBV20-1
d_gene: .
abundance: many
j_gene: TRBJ1-2

CDR3aa: CASSPRDTFTDTQYF
CDR3nt: TGTGCCAGCAGCCCTCGGGACACCTTCACAGATACGCAGTATTTT
v_gene: TRBV7-9
d_gene: .
abundance: many
j_gene: TRBJ2-3

CDR3aa: CASSPAGLLNEQYF
CDR3nt: TGTGCCAGCAGCCCAGCCGGGTTGCTCAACGAGCAGTACTTC
v_gene: TRBV5-4
d_gene: .
abundance: many
j_gene: TRBJ2-7

CDR3aa: CSARDRVIQGRPQHF
CDR3nt: TGCAGTGCTAGAGATCGGGTTATTCAGGGTCGGCCCCAGCATTTT
v_gene: TRBV20-1
d_gene: .
abundance: .
j_gene: TRBJ1-5

CDR3aa: CASSRFGANVLTF
CDR3nt: TGTGCCAGCAGCCGTTTTGGGGCCAACGTCCTGACTTTC
v_gene: TRBV7-9
d_gene: .
abundance: .
j_gene: TRBJ2-6

CDR3aa: CASSLVASGRARLVPRGDEQFF
CDR3nt: TGTGCCAGCAGCTTAGTTGCTAGCGGGAGGGCCCGGCTTGTCCCTCGTGGAGATGAGCAGTTCTTC
v_gene: TRBV7-8
d_gene: TRBD2
abundance: many
j_gene: TRBJ2-1

CDR3aa: CSVPSGRETQYF
CDR3nt: TGCAGTGTACCAAGCGGGAGAGAGACCCAGTACTTC
v_gene: TRBV20-1
d_gene: TRBD2
abundance: many
j_gene: TRBJ2-5

CDR3aa: CASSLFGGGTEAFF
CDR3nt: TGTGCCAGCAGCTTATTCGGTGGTGGCACTGAAGCTTTCTTT
v_gene: TRBV7-9
d_gene: .
abundance: few
j_gene: TRBJ1-1

CDR3aa: CASSSLRDSPGGDTQYF
CDR3nt: TGTGCCAGCAGCTCGCTCCGGGACTCCCCGGGAGGAGATACGCAGTATTTT
v_gene: TRBV13
d_gene: TRBD2
abundance: many
j_gene: TRBJ2-3

CDR3aa: CSVKLAGGPVDEQYF
CDR3nt: TGCAGCGTAAAACTAGCGGGAGGGCCTGTTGATGAGCAGTACTTC
v_gene: TRBV29-1
d_gene: TRBD2
abundance: .
j_gene: TRBJ2-7

CDR3aa: CASSPSRSYGYTF
CDR3nt: TGTGCCAGCAGCCCAAGCAGGTCCTATGGCTACACCTTC
v_gene: TRBV11-1
d_gene: .
abundance: few
j_gene: TRBJ1-2

CDR3aa: CASSLFLAAEETQYF
CDR3nt: TGTGCCAGCAGCTTATTTTTAGCGGCTGAAGAGACCCAGTACTTC
v_gene: TRBV11-2
d_gene: .
abundance: many
j_gene: TRBJ2-5

CDR3aa: CASSSGVGEETQYF
CDR3nt: TGTGCCAGCAGTTCAGGGGTTGGGGAAGAGACCCAGTACTTC
v_gene: TRBV28
d_gene: .
abundance: many
j_gene: TRBJ2-5

CDR3aa: CSARSGQGLEQFF
CDR3nt: TGCAGTGCTAGGTCCGGTCAGGGACTAGAGCAGTTCTTC
v_gene: TRBV20-1
d_gene: TRBD2
abundance: many
j_gene: TRBJ2-1

CDR3aa: CASKGQGIYEQYF
CDR3nt: TGTGCCAGCAAGGGACAGGGGATCTACGAGCAGTACTTC
v_gene: TRBV6-1
d_gene: TRBD1
abundance: few
j_gene: TRBJ2-7

CDR3aa: CASRYSDSYEQYF
CDR3nt: TGTGCCAGCAGATACAGTGACTCCTACGAGCAGTACTTC
v_gene: TRBV27
d_gene: .
abundance: few
j_gene: TRBJ2-7

CDR3aa: CASSLTGQGGFYDTQYF
CDR3nt: TGTGCCAGCAGTTTAACCGGACAGGGAGGTTTTTACGATACGCAGTATTTT
v_gene: TRBV12-3/TRBV12-4
d_gene: TRBD1
abundance: many
j_gene: TRBJ2-3

CDR3aa: CSVAGTGGIYEQYF
CDR3nt: TGCAGCGTCGCCGGGACAGGGGGAATTTACGAGCAGTACTTC
v_gene: TRBV29-1
d_gene: TRBD1
abundance: .
j_gene: TRBJ2-7

CDR3aa: CAWSVRYEQFF
CDR3nt: TGTGCCTGGAGTGTACGCTATGAGCAGTTCTTC
v_gene: TRBV30
d_gene: .
abundance: many
j_gene: TRBJ2-1

CDR3aa: CAISEVSRAANYGYTF
CDR3nt: TGTGCCATCAGTGAGGTCTCTCGGGCCGCAAACTATGGCTACACCTTC
v_gene: TRBV10-3
d_gene: .
abundance: many
j_gene: TRBJ1-2

CDR3aa: CASSSGYEQYF
CDR3nt: TGTGCCAGCAGTTCGGGCTACGAGCAGTACTTC
v_gene: TRBV12-3/TRBV12-4
d_gene: .
abundance: many
j_gene: TRBJ2-7

CDR3aa: CASSSTRNAFF
CDR3nt: TGTGCCAGCAGCTCGACCCGAAACGCTTTCTTT
v_gene: TRBV7-9
d_gene: .
abundance: few
j_gene: TRBJ1-1

CDR3aa: CASSLGGGVQYF
CDR3nt: TGTGCCAGCAGTTTAGGGGGGGGCGTGCAGTATTTT
v_gene: TRBV27
d_gene: .
abundance: many
j_gene: TRBJ2-3

CDR3aa: CASSLRADSYNSPLHF
CDR3nt: TGTGCCAGCAGTTTAAGGGCTGACTCCTATAATTCACCCCTCCACTTT
v_gene: TRBV28
d_gene: .
abundance: many
j_gene: TRBJ1-6

CDR3aa: CASSVQGVQETQYF
CDR3nt: TGTGCCAGCAGCGTACAGGGGGTCCAAGAGACCCAGTACTTC
v_gene: TRBV12-3/TRBV12-4
d_gene: TRBD1
abundance: many
j_gene: TRBJ2-5

CDR3aa: CSALAGGWKETQYF
CDR3nt: TGCAGTGCATTAGCGGGAGGGTGGAAAGAGACCCAGTACTTC
v_gene: TRBV20-1
d_gene: TRBD2
abundance: .
j_gene: TRBJ2-5

CDR3aa: CASSQDQDREGSGYTF
CDR3nt: TGCGCCAGCAGCCAAGATCAGGACAGGGAGGGGAGCGGCTACACCTTC
v_gene: TRBV4-3
d_gene: TRBD1
abundance: few
j_gene: TRBJ1-2